This paragraph covers one T cell receptor (beta chain) sequence. The length of the CDR3 is 15 residues. The germline V gene has CDR1 MDHEN and CDR2 SYDVKM. The ends were cut back, 3 bases at V and 5 bases at J, with 14 bases in the middle. This sample was included in a study of T cell clonotyping in hematopoietic cell transplantation. The assay was immunoSEQ multiplex PCR, and TCRdb's table has in-frame clones only and misses some. The data contain 60,000 to 75,000 clones, around 94% of them singletons. The receptor was isolated from a man between 45 and 60 years old in good health. Some clones in this sample may be carry-over from other donors' samples. This sequence joins TRBV28 and TRBJ1-5; D is possibly TRBD1 (5 bases). The sequencing input was peripheral blood mononuclear cells. The CDR3 sequence: CASSFFWDPDQPQHF. The CDR3 region has the DNA TGTGCCAGCAGTTTTTTCTGGGACCCCGATCAGCCCCAGCATTTT.